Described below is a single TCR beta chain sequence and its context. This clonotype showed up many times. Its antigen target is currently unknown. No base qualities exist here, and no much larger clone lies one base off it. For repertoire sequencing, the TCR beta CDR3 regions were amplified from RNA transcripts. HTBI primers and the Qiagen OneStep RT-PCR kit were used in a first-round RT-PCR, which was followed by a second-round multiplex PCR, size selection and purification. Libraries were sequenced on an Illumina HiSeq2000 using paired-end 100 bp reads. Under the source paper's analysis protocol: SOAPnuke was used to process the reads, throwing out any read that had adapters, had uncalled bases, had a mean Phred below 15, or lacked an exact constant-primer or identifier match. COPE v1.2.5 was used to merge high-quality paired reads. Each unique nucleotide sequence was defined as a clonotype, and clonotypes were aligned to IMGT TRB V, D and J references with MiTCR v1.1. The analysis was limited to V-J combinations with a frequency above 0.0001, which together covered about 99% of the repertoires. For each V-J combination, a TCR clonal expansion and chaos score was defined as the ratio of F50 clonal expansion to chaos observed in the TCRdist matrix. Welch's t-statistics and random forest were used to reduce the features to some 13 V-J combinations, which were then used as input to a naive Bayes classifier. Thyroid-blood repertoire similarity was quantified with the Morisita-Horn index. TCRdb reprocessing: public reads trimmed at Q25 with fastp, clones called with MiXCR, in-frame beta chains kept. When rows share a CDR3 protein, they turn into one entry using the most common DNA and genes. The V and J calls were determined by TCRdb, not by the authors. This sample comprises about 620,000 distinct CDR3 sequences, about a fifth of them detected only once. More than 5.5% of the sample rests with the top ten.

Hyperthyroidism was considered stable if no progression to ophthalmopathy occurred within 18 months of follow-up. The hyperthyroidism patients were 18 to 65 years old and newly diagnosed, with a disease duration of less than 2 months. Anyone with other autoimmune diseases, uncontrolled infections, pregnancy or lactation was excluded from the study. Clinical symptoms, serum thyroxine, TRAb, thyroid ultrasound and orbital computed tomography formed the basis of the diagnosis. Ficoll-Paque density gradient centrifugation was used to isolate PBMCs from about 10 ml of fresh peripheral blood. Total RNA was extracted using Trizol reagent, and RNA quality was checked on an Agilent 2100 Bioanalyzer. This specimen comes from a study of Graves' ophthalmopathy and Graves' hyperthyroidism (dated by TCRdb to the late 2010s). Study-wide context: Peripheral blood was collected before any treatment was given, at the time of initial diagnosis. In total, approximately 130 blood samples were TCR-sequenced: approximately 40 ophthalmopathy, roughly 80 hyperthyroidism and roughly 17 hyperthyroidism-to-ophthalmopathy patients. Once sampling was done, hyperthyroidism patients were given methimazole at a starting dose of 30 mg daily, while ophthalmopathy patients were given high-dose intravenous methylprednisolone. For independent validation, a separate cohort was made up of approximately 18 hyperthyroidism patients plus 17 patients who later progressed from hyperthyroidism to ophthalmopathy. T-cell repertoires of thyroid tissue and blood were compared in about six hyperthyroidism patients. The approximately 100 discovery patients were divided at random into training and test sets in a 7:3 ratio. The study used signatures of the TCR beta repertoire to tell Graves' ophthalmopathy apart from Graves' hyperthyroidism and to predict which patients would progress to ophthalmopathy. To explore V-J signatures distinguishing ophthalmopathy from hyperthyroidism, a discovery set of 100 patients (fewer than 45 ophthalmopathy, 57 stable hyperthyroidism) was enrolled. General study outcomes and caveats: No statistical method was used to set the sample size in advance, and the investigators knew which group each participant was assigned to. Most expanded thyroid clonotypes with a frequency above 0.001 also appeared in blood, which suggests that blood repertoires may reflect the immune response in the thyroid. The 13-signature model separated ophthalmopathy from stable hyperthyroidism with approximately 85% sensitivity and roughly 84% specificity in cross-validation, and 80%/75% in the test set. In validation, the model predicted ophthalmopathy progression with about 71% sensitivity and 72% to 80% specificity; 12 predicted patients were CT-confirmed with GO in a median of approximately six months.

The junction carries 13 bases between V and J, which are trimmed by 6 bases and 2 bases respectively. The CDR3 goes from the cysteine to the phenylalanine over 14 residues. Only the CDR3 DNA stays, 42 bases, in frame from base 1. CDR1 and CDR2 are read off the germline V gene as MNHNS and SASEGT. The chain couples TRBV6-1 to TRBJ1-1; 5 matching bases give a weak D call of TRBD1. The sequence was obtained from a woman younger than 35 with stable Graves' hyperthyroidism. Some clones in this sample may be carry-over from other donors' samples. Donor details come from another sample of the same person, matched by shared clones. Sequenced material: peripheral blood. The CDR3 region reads CASSPSRDNTEAFF. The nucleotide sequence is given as TGTGCCAGCAGCCCGTCCCGGGACAACACTGAAGCTTTCTTT.